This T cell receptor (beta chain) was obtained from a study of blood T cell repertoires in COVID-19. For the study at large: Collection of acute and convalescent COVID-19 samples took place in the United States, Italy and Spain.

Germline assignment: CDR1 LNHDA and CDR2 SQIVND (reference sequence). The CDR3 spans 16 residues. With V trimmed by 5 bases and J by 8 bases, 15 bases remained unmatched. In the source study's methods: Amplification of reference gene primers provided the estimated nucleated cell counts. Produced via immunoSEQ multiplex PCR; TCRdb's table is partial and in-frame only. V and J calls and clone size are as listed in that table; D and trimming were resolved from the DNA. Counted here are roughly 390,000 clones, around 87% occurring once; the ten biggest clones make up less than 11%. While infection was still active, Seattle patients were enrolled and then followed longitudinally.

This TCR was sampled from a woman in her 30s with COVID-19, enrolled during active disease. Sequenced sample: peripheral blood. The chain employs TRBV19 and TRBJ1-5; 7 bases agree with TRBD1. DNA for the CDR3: TGTGCCAGTAGTCCGCAGGAGGGGGCGGGGAGTAAGCCCCAGCATTTT. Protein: CASSPQEGAGSKPQHF.